The source of this T cell receptor (beta chain) is a study of blood T cells in healthy people across ages. Across the whole study: Per two T cells, template switching captured roughly one barcoded beta molecule.

Researchers report isolating at least 6.5 million PBMCs per sample. A note on this clonotype: Its target is not known.

The use of a sample-barcoded 5' primer and a J-beta primer mix characterized a second PCR of about 7 to 12 cycles. TCRdb ran MiXCR on the 5' RACE reads and lists one entry per CDR3 protein. The table shows 800,000 or so distinct CDR3 sequences, with roughly 25% occurring only once. Germline assignment: CDR1 DFQATT and CDR2 SNEGSKA (reference sequence). Trimming removed 3 bases from V and 1 base from J, with 12 bases in between. The CDR3 has 14 amino acids. Overall study findings and caveats: Fewer expanded clones and more diversity marked long-lived versus aged donors.

The data also belong to a second study, concerning T cells of mothers and their children.

The sequenced sample consisted of blood. This clonotype was obtained from a boy aged 5-17 years in good health. The V call is TRBV20-1, the J call TRBJ1-2; D is uncertain. CDR3 protein: CSARQDGRNYGYTF. CDR3 bases: TGCAGTGCTAGGCAAGACGGCCGTAACTATGGCTACACCTTC.